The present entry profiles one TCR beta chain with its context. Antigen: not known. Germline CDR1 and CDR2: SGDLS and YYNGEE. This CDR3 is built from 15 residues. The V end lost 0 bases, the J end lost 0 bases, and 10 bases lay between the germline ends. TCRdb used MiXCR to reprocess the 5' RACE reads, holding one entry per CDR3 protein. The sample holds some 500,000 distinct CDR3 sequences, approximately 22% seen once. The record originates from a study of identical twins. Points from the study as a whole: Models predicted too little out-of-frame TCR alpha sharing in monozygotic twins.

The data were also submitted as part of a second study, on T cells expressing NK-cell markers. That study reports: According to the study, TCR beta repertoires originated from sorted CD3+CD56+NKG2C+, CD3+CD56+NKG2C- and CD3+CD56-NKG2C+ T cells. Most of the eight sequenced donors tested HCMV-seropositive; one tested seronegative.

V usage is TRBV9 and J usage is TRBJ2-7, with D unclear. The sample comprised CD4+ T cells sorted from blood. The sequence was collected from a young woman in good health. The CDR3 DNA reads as TGTGCCAGCAGCGTAGACGGTGGCAACTCCTACGAGCAGTACTTC. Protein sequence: CASSVDGGNSYEQYF.